The T cell receptor beta chain described here comes from a study of Ad26.COV2.S vaccination and SARS-CoV-2 variants. Findings of the study overall: It was vaccine recipients, not placebo recipients, who had the higher spike-specific TCR breadth. After vaccination, substantial breadth of spike-specific CD8+ and CD4+ responses was reported.

Repertoires were generated with immunoSEQ multiplex PCR, while TCRdb's copy carries only in-frame clones and drops some. The table lists about 350,000 clones, around 84% of them singletons. A note on this clone: Its antigen is undetermined.

The V segment lost 3 bases and the J segment 0 bases; nucleotides outside the gene matches: 10. The CDR3 sequence is 17 residues long. The germline CDR1 and CDR2 sequences are SGHRS and YFSETQ. The sample's treatment: about 20 received Ad26.COV2.S at low or high dose, single or two shots; several received placebo; per-sample allocation not given. Day 63 after the first vaccine or placebo injection was the time point for sampling. The clonotype comes from a person aged 18 to 65 who received the Ad26.COV2.S COVID-19 vaccine or a placebo. The sample consisted of peripheral blood, taken in a trial of Ad26.COV2.S vaccine versus placebo. The J gene is TRBJ2-3, the V gene TRBV5-1; 7 nucleotides match TRBD1. The CDR3 sequence: CASSSDGQDPSTDTQYF. DNA of the CDR3: TGCGCCAGCAGCTCCGATGGACAGGACCCGAGCACAGATACGCAGTATTTT.